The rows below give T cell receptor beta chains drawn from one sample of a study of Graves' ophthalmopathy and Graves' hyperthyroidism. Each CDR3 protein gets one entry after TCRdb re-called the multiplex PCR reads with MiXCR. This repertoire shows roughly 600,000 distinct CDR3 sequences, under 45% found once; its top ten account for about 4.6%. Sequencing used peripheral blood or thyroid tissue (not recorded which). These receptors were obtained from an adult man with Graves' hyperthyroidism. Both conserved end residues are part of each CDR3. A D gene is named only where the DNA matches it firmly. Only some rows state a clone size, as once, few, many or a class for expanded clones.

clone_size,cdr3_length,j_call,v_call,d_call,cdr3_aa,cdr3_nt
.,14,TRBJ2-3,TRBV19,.,CASSISKSTDTQYF,TGTGCCAGTAGTATTAGTAAAAGCACAGATACACAGTATTTT
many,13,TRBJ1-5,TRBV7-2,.,CASSPDRNQPQHF,TGTGCCAGCAGCCCTGACAGGAATCAGCCCCAGCATTTT
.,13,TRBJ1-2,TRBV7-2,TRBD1,CASSVDRVRGYTF,TGTGCCAGCAGCGTAGACAGGGTCCGTGGCTACACCTTC
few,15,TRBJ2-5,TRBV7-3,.,CASSQSGQGEETQYF,TGTGCCAGCAGCCAATCAGGGCAGGGAGAAGAGACCCAGTACTTC
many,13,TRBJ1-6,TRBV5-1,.,CASSLSLNSPLHF,TGCGCCAGCAGCTTGAGCCTTAATTCACCCCTCCACTTT
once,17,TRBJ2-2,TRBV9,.,CASSQGQRFANTGELFF,TGTGCCAGCAGCCAAGGACAGAGATTTGCGAACACCGGGGAGCTGTTTTTT
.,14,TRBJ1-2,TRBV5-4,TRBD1,CASSTGQGSNGYTF,TGTGCCAGCAGCACGGGACAGGGATCGAATGGCTACACCTTC
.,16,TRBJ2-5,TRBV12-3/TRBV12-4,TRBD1,CASSLRGQGFIETQYF,TGTGCCAGCAGTTTAAGGGGACAGGGGTTTATAGAGACCCAGTACTTC
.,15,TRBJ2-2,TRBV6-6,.,CASTPRQSNTGELFF,TGTGCCAGCACCCCTCGGCAGTCGAACACCGGGGAGCTGTTTTTT
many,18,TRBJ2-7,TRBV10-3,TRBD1,CAISAAGTGALSSYEQYF,TGTGCCATCAGTGCAGCCGGGACAGGGGCACTGAGCTCCTACGAGCAGTACTTC
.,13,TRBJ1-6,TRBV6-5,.,CASKRTGPTPLHF,TGTGCCAGCAAGCGGACTGGCCCTACCCCCCTCCACTTT
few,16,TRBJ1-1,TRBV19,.,CASSAQGRVASLEAFF,TGTGCCAGTAGTGCCCAGGGGAGGGTAGCGAGTCTTGAGGCTTTCTTT
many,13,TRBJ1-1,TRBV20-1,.,CSAPGQLNTEAFF,TGCAGTGCTCCGGGACAACTAAACACTGAAGCTTTCTTT
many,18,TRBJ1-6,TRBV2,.,CASRGPGVRSSYNSPLHF,TGTGCCAGCAGGGGCCCGGGGGTGAGAAGCTCCTATAATTCACCCCTCCACTTT
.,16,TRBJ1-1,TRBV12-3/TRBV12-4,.,CASRLQQGTMNTEAFF,TGTGCCAGCAGACTACAACAGGGAACCATGAACACTGAAGCTTTCTTT
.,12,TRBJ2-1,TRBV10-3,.,CAISVTGGEQFF,TGTGCCATCAGTGTGACCGGGGGTGAGCAGTTCTTC
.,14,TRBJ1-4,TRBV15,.,CATSGRGIDEKLFF,TGTGCCACCAGCGGCAGGGGTATAGATGAAAAACTGTTTTTT
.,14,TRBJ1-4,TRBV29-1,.,CSVERAGEGEKLFF,TGCAGCGTTGAACGCGCGGGAGAAGGGGAAAAACTGTTTTTT
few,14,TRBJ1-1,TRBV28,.,CASSLPGASTEAFF,TGTGCCAGCAGTTTACCAGGGGCGTCGACTGAAGCTTTCTTT
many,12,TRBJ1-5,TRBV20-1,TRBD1,CSAKAGGQPQHF,TGCAGTGCTAAGGCAGGGGGTCAGCCCCAGCATTTT
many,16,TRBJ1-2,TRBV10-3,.,CAISESTGRGNYGYTF,TGTGCCATCAGTGAGTCGACCGGGAGAGGGAACTATGGCTACACCTTC
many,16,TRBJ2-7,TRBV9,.,CASSGGGPSPSYEQYF,TGTGCCAGCAGCGGGGGCGGGCCGAGTCCCTCCTACGAGCAGTACTTC
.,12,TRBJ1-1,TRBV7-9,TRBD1,CASSRSQGEAFF,TGTGCCAGCAGCCGGAGCCAGGGGGAGGCTTTCTTT
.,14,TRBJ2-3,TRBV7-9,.,CASSPGSVTDTQYF,TGTGCCAGCAGCCCCGGTTCGGTCACAGATACGCAGTATTTT
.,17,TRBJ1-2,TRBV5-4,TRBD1,CASSLPGQGGVTHGYTF,TGTGCCAGCAGCCTGCCGGGACAGGGGGGCGTAACCCACGGCTACACCTTC
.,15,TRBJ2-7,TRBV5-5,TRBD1,CASSPDRGRTYEQYF,TGTGCCAGCAGCCCTGACAGGGGTAGGACCTACGAGCAGTACTTC
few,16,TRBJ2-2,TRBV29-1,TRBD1,CSVEDRDRGPTGELFF,TGCAGCGTTGAGGACCGGGACAGGGGCCCCACCGGGGAGCTGTTTTTT
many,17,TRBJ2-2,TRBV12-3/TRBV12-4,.,CASRRDGPYHVTGELFF,TGTGCCAGCAGGAGGGACGGACCTTATCATGTCACCGGGGAGCTGTTTTTT
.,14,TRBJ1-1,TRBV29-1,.,CSVVPRWGNTEAFF,TGCAGCGTTGTCCCACGATGGGGAAACACCGAAGCTTTCTTT
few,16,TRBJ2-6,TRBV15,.,CATSRGDSSGANVLTF,TGTGCCACCAGCAGAGGGGACTCCTCTGGGGCCAACGTCCTGACTTTC
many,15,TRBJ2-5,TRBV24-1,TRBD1,CATSDRDRYQETQYF,TGTGCCACCAGTGACAGGGACAGATACCAAGAGACCCAGTACTTC
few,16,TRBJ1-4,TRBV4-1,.,CASSQEELSTNEKLFF,TGTGCCAGCAGCCAAGAGGAGTTGTCAACTAATGAAAAACTGTTTTTT
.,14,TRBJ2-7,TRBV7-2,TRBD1,CASSFADRDDEQYF,TGTGCCAGCAGCTTTGCGGACAGGGACGATGAGCAGTACTTC
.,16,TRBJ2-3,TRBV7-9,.,CASSLGNSRLTDTQYF,TGTGCCAGCAGCCTGGGGAACAGTCGGCTCACAGATACGCAGTATTTT
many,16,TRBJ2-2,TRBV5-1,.,CASSLNSMTNTGELFF,TGCGCCAGCAGCTTGAACTCAATGACGAACACCGGGGAGCTGTTTTTT
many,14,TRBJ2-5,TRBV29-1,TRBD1,CSVGNPGQGETQYF,TGCAGCGTTGGAAATCCGGGACAGGGGGAGACCCAGTACTTC
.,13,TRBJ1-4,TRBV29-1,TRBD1,CSVESGQGEKLFF,TGCAGCGTTGAATCCGGACAGGGTGAAAAACTGTTTTTT
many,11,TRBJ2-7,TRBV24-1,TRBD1,CATEGGNEQYF,TGTGCCACTGAAGGGGGCAACGAGCAGTACTTC
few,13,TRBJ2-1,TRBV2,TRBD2,CASVAGVYNEQFF,TGTGCCAGCGTAGCGGGGGTTTACAATGAGCAGTTCTTC
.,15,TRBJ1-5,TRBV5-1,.,CASSLDNSYNQPQHF,TGCGCCAGCAGCTTGGACAACAGTTACAATCAGCCCCAGCATTTT
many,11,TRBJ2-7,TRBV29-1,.,CSDQELYEQYF,TGCAGCGATCAGGAATTGTACGAGCAGTACTTC
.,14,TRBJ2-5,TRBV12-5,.,CASSQGSAFSTQYF,TGTGCCAGCAGCCAAGGTAGCGCTTTTTCGACCCAGTACTTC
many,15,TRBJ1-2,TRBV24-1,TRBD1,CATSDPGQGPNGYTF,TGTGCCACCAGTGATCCCGGACAGGGCCCCAATGGCTACACCTTC
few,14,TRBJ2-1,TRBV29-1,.,CSVEEGGGYNEQFF,TGCAGCGTTGAAGAAGGTGGTGGCTACAATGAGCAGTTCTTC
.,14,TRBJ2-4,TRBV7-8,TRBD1,CASSVWTGKNIQYF,TGTGCCAGCAGCGTTTGGACAGGGAAAAACATTCAGTACTTC